The rows below give T cell receptor beta chains drawn from one sample of a study of shared clonotypes between healthy human individuals. Here immunoSEQ multiplex PCR was the method, and the copy in TCRdb shows in-frame clones only, minus some. Of hundreds of thousands of clones in the sample, approximately 73% were seen once. The sample consisted of memory CD4+ T cells sorted from blood. These receptors originate from a woman in her 30s in good health. CDR3s include the opening cysteine and the closing phenylalanine or tryptophan. A D gene is named only where the DNA matches it firmly. For some rows the clone size is stated as once, few or many, or as a class when expanded; others skip it.

J	V	D	size	DNA	CDR3
TRBJ2-7	TRBV6-5	NA	few	TGTGCCAGCAGTTACTCACCAGGGGCCTACGAGCAGTACTTC	CASSYSPGAYEQYF
TRBJ2-4	TRBV5-1	TRBD2	NA	TGCGCCAGCAGCCCTAGGACTAGCGGGAGTTTAGCCAAAAACATTCAGTACTTC	CASSPRTSGSLAKNIQYF
TRBJ2-3	TRBV6-6	NA	NA	TGTGCCAGCAGCCCCCATGCGGGATCCGCCACAGATACGCAGTATTTT	CASSPHAGSATDTQYF
TRBJ2-2	TRBV5-1	TRBD2	NA	TGCGCCAGCAGCTTGTTGTTTGGGTTAGCGGGAGTCGCTTCCGGGGAGCTGTTTTTT	CASSLLFGLAGVASGELFF
TRBJ1-4	TRBV6-5	TRBD1	NA	TGTGCCAGCAGTAGGGACAGGGGCGAAAAACTGTTTTTT	CASSRDRGEKLFF
TRBJ2-2	TRBV6-5	NA	few	TGTGCCAGCAAAGTACAGAGGGGGATTGCCGGGGAGCTGTTTTTT	CASKVQRGIAGELFF
TRBJ2-7	TRBV7-2	TRBD2	NA	TGTGCCAGCAGCCACGGGACTAGCGGGAGTCGATACGAGCAGTACTTC	CASSHGTSGSRYEQYF
TRBJ1-1	TRBV6-5	NA	NA	TGTGCCAGCAGTTACAACAGGAAAATTGGGGCTTTCTTT	CASSYNRKIGAFF
TRBJ1-2	TRBV2	TRBD1	once	TGTGCCTCAGGGGGACAGGGGGTTCTCTATGGCTACACCTTC	CASGGQGVLYGYTF
TRBJ2-1	TRBV11-2	TRBD2	few	TGTGCCAGCAGCCCCTGGACTAGCGGATACAATGAGCAGTTCTTC	CASSPWTSGYNEQFF
TRBJ2-5	TRBV28	TRBD1	NA	TGTGCCAGCAGCCCGGACAGGGGCCAAGAGACCCAGTACTTC	CASSPDRGQETQYF
TRBJ2-3	TRBV5-1	TRBD1	NA	TGCGCCAGCAGCCCAGGACAGGGATTTGCAGATACGCAGTATTTT	CASSPGQGFADTQYF
TRBJ1-1	TRBV6-5	NA	once	TGTGCCAGCAGTTACTCTCGCGGGCGGACCACTGAAGCTTTCTTT	CASSYSRGRTTEAFF